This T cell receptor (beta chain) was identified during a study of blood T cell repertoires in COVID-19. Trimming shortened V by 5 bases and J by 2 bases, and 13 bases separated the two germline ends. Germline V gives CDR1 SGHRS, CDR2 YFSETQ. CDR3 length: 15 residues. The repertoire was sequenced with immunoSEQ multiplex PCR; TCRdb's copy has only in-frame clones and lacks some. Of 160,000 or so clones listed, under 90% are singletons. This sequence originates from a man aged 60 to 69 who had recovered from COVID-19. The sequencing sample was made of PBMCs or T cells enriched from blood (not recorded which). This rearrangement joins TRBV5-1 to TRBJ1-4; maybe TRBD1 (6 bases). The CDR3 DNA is TGCGCCAGCAGTCAGTCAGGGGCCACTAATGAAAAACTGTTTTTT. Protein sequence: CASSQSGATNEKLFF.